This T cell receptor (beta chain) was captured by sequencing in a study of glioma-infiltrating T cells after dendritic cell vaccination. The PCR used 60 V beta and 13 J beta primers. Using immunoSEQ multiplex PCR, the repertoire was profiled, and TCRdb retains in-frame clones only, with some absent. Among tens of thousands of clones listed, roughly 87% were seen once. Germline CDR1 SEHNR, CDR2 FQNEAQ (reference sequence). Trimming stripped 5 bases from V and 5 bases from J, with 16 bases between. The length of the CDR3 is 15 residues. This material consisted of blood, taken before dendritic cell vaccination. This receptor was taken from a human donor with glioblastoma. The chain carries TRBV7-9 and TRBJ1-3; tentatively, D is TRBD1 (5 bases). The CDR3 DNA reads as TGTGCCAGCAGCCGAACCCAGGGTGGGAGAAACACCATATATTTT. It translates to CASSRTQGGRNTIYF.